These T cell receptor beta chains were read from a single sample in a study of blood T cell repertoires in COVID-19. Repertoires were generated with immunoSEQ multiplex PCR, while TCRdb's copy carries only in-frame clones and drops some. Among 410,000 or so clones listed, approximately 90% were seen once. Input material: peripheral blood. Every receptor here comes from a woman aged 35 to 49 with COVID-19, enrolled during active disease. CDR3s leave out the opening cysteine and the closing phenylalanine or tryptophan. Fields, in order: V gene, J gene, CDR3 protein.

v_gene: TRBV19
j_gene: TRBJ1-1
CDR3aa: ASSAADRAAGDF

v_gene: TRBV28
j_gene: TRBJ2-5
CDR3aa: ASSSPRTDRETQY

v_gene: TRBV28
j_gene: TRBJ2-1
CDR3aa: ASSSGTGRNNEQF

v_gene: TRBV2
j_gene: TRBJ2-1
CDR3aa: ASTRGRHNEQF

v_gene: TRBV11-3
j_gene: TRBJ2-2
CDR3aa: ASSLIAGGAGELF

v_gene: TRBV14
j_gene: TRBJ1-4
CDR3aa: ASSQGRGAYSRKLF

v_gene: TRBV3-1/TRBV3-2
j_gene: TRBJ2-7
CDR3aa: ASSQNEVSYEQY

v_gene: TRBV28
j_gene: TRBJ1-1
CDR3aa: ASRRTVTEAF

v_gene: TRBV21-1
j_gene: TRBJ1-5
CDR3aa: ASSPIRGLTSNQPQH

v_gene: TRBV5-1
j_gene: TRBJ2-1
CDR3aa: ASSFRQLSSYNEQF